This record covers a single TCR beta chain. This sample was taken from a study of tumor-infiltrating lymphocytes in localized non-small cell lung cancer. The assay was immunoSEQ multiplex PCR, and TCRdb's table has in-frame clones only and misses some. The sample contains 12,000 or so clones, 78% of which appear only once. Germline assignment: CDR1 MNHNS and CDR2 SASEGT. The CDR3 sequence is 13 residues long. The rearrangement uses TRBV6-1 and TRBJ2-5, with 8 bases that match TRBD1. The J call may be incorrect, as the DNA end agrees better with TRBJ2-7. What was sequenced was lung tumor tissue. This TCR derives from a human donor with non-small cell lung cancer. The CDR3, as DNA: TGTGCCAGCAGCCAACGGACAGGGACCGAGCAGTACTTC. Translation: CASSQRTGTEQYF.